These 25 T cell receptor beta chains came from one sample sequenced in a study of radiation and T cells in renal cell carcinoma. Profiling relied on immunoSEQ multiplex PCR, and the TCRdb table lists in-frame clones only, not all of them. Counted here are 100,000 to 150,000 clones, roughly 80% occurring once; the ten biggest clones make up about 3%. Time point given: baseline pretreatment blood. Treatment here: 15 Gy SBRT to primary tumor, nephrectomy 4 weeks later. Sequences were derived from blood, sampled from a patient whose treatment included radiotherapy and nephrectomy. The receptors come from a woman aged 55 to 70 with renal cell carcinoma.

A remark on this clone: The sample has other DNA sequences that encode this CDR3 too. The V and J genes are TRBV4-1 and TRBJ1-1, with D possibly matching TRBD1 (5 bases). Per germline, CDR1 MGHRA and CDR2 YSYEKL. This CDR3 spans 14 amino acids. V was cut by 1 base and J by 1 base, with 7 bases left in between. DNA for the CDR3: TGCGCCAGCAGCCAAGTCGGACAGAACACTGAAGCTTTCTTT. Encoded protein: CASSQVGQNTEAFF.

The chain links TRBV7-8 to TRBJ2-7; 9 bases are a match to TRBD1. Germline values: CDR1 SGHVS, CDR2 FQNEAQ. Trimming removed 1 base from V and 2 bases from J; junction bases left unmatched: 6. There are 16 residues in the CDR3. In DNA form, the CDR3 reads TGTGCCAGCAGCTTAGGTCCGGGACAGGGTCCCTACGAGCAGTACTTC. Translating gives CASSLGPGQGPYEQYF.

This clone was found a few times. The chain is built from TRBV6-5 and TRBJ1-1; D not resolved. This CDR3 spans 13 amino acids. The germline CDR1 and CDR2 sequences are MNHEY and SVGAGI. V shed 3 bases and J shed 5 bases, with 10 bases lying between them. This CDR3 is CASSYEGWTEAFF. As DNA, the CDR3 is TGTGCCAGCAGTTATGAGGGTTGGACTGAAGCTTTCTTT.

Here the CDR3 reads CASSEAPGNTIYF. The CDR3, as DNA: TGTGCCAGCAGTGAAGCGCCCGGAAACACCATATATTTT. The J gene is TRBJ1-3, the V gene TRBV6-1; D unclear. The CDR3 length is 13 residues. Germline CDR1 is MNHNS and CDR2 is SASEGT. Trimming removed 0 bases from V and 4 bases from J, with 4 bases in between.

The chain has TRBV5-1 and TRBJ1-4; D possibly corresponds to TRBD1 (5 bases). Trimming took off 1 base at V and 0 bases at J, with 7 bases between the two ends. Looked up from germline, CDR1 is SGHRS and CDR2 is YFSETQ. The CDR3 extends over 15 amino acids. The CDR3 is CASSLWGATNEKLFF. CDR3 nucleotide sequence: TGCGCCAGCAGCTTGTGGGGGGCAACTAATGAAAAACTGTTTTTT. Combining the CDR3 with reference TRBV5-1 and TRBJ1-4 gives the whole variable domain KAGVTQTPRYLIKTRGQQVTLSCSPISGHRSVSWYQQTPGQGLQFLFEYFSETQRNKGNFPGRFSGRQFSNSRSEMNVSTLELGDSALYLCASSLWGATNEKLFFGSGTQLSVL.

The V call is TRBV30, the J call TRBJ2-5, with D possibly TRBD1 on 5 matching bases. The CDR3 has 14 residues. From germline, CDR1 is GTSNPN and CDR2 SVGIG (reference sequence). Trimming removed 1 base at V and 2 bases at J, with 11 bases between. The CDR3 DNA follows: TGTGCCTGGAGTGGCCTCAGGGTACAAGAGACCCAGTACTTC. Translating gives CAWSGLRVQETQYF.

This clone showed up just once. The chain recombines TRBV9 with TRBJ2-1; TRBD1 might be the D (6 bases). Trimming pared 2 bases from V and 5 bases from J, leaving 17 bases between. From germline, CDR1 is SGDLS and CDR2 YYNGEE. This CDR3 is built from 16 residues. The CDR3 DNA sequence: TGTGCCAGCAGCGTCAGGGGTCTCGGGCTACACAATGAGCAGTTCTTC. This encodes CASSVRGLGLHNEQFF.

The chain carries TRBV7-3 and TRBJ2-3, with 11 bases that match TRBD2. Germline V gene lookup returns CDR1 SGHTA and CDR2 FQGTGA. The CDR3 contains 16 residues. J lost 2 bases, V lost 5 bases, and 6 bases had no gene match. The CDR3 DNA is TGTGCCAGCAGCGGCACTAGCGGGGGCTCCACAGATACGCAGTATTTT. Amino acid sequence: CASSGTSGGSTDTQYF.

This chain uses TRBV29-1 with TRBJ2-5; the D gene is possibly TRBD2 (7 bases). The last part of the DNA fits TRBJ2-7 better; the J call may be wrong. Germline values: CDR1 SQVTM, CDR2 ANQGSEA. The CDR3 is 12 amino acids. The chain's CDR3 is CSVAGGPYEQYF. As DNA, the CDR3 is TGCAGCGTTGCGGGGGGCCCCTACGAGCAGTACTTC.

The chain recombines TRBV14 with TRBJ2-1; the D gene is possibly TRBD1 (6 bases). The CDR3 contains 14 residues. From germline, CDR1 is SGHDN and CDR2 FVKESK. V was cut by 1 base and J by 8 bases, with 12 bases left in between. The CDR3 spells CASSQVTGRDEQFF. The CDR3 region has the DNA TGTGCCAGCAGCCAAGTAACAGGGCGCGATGAGCAGTTCTTC.

This clone showed up just once. The V and J genes are TRBV5-4 and TRBJ2-2; the D is unclear. The length of the CDR3 is 15 residues. Germline V gene data show CDR1 as SGHNT and CDR2 as YYREEE (reference sequence). The germline V and J ends were trimmed by 6 bases and 2 bases, with 14 bases remaining between them. For the CDR3, the DNA is TGTGCCAGCACTCCAACGGGTACAAACACCGGGGAGCTGTTTTTT. Protein sequence: CASTPTGTNTGELFF.

The chain combines TRBV9 with TRBJ2-5, with D possibly TRBD2 on 6 matching bases. The CDR3 length is 17 residues. CDR1 is SGDLS and CDR2 is YYNGEE in the germline V gene. Trimming removed 3 bases from V and 7 bases from J, with 25 bases in between. In nucleotides, the CDR3 is TGTGCCAGCAGCGCGCTCGTGGGTAGCGGAGGGGACGCGACCCAGTACTTC. It is translated as CASSALVGSGGDATQYF.

The V gene is TRBV29-1, the J gene TRBJ1-1; TRBD1 matches at 7 bases. The CDR3 extends over 13 amino acids. Trimming took 4 bases from V and 4 from J; bases not matched to a gene: 6. From germline, CDR1 is SQVTM and CDR2 ANQGSEA. The CDR3 DNA sequence: TGCAGCGTTGTAAGGGGACAGTTCACTGAAGCTTTCTTT. This gives the protein CSVVRGQFTEAFF.

The CDR3 bases are TGTGCCAGCAGTTTATCGTGGGGGCAGGGTAAAACTGAAGCTTTCTTT. Its translation is CASSLSWGQGKTEAFF. This rearrangement joins TRBV27 to TRBJ1-1; D perhaps matches TRBD1 (6 bases). Germline assignment: CDR1 MNHEY and CDR2 SMNVEV (reference sequence). The ends were cut back, 0 bases at V and 5 bases at J, with 16 bases in the middle. The CDR3 is 16 residues long.

The chain joins TRBV19 to TRBJ1-5; tentative D call: TRBD1 (5 bases). The V gene lost 5 bases and the J gene lost 4 bases, with 15 bases spanning the gap. The CDR3 extends over 15 amino acids. Germline V gene sequence: CDR1 LNHDA, CDR2 SQIVND (reference sequence). As DNA, the CDR3 is TGTGCCAGTAGTCAAACGACAGCTTTAAATCAGCCCCAGCATTTT. The encoded protein is CASSQTTALNQPQHF.

This chain uses TRBV19 with TRBJ1-2; 9 nucleotides line up with TRBD1. With 7 bases clipped from V and 3 bases from J, the junction kept 12 bases outside the gene matches. CDR3 length: 16 residues. CDR1 is LNHDA and CDR2 is SQIVND in the germline V gene (reference sequence). Here the CDR3 DNA reads TGTGCCAGTATTGGGGAGACAGGGGGACGACACTATGGCTACACCTTC. Amino acids: CASIGETGGRHYGYTF. Complete variable domain (other parts from reference TRBV19 and TRBJ1-2): DGGITQSPKYLFRKEGQNVTLSCEQNLNHDAMYWYRQDPGQGLRLIYYSQIVNDFQKGDIAEGYSVSREKKESFPLTVTSAQKNPTAFYLCASIGETGGRHYGYTFGSGTRLTVV.

This clone was seen a handful of times. A junction boundary mismatches the germline segment, possibly from a read error. This chain connects TRBV2 to TRBJ1-4; possibly TRBD1 for D (6 bases). Germline CDR1 is SNHLY and CDR2 is FYNNEI. This CDR3 region has 14 residues. The CDR3: CAGRGRRANEKLFF. As DNA, the CDR3 is TGTGCCGGCAGGGGTCGGAGGGCTAATGAAAAACTGTTTTTT.

The V and J genes are TRBV19 and TRBJ2-1; 12 bases match TRBD2. The CDR3 length is 16 residues. Germline V gene data show CDR1 as LNHDA and CDR2 as SQIVND (reference sequence). V lost 4 bases to trimming and J lost 5 bases; unmatched junction nucleotides: 6. In nucleotides, the CDR3 is TGTGCCAGTAGTACCCAACTAGCGGGAGGCCACAATGAGCAGTTCTTC. Protein: CASSTQLAGGHNEQFF. Variable domain in full (rest from reference TRBV19 and TRBJ2-1): DGGITQSPKYLFRKEGQNVTLSCEQNLNHDAMYWYRQDPGQGLRLIYYSQIVNDFQKGDIAEGYSVSREKKESFPLTVTSAQKNPTAFYLCASSTQLAGGHNEQFFGPGTRLTVL.

J is TRBJ2-1 and V is TRBV4-2, with 11 bases identical to TRBD1. V gave up 1 base and J gave up 8 bases; unmatched junction bases: 4. CDR3 length: 15 amino acids. In germline, CDR1 is LGHNA, CDR2 YNFKEQ. CDR3 sequence (DNA): TGTGCCAGCAGCCAAGTCGGGACAGGGGGTTATGAGCAGTTCTTC. It codes for CASSQVGTGGYEQFF.

The chain combines TRBV9 with TRBJ2-3, with D tentatively TRBD1 (6 bases). This CDR3 is built from 16 residues. Trimming cost V 1 base and J 0 bases, with 12 bases left between them. CDR1 is SGDLS and CDR2 is YYNGEE in the germline V gene. CDR3 loop: CASSVRQGQSTDTQYF. In DNA form, the CDR3 reads TGTGCCAGCAGCGTACGTCAGGGACAAAGCACAGATACGCAGTATTTT.

This chain links TRBV5-1 with TRBJ2-7; the D is unclear. The V end was cut by 5 bases, the J end by 5 bases, with 11 bases between. Germline V CDR1 and CDR2: SGHRS, YFSETQ. The CDR3 has 12 amino acids. The CDR3 DNA reads TGCGCCAGCAGTCTAATATTGCACGAGCAGTACTTC. Encoded protein: CASSLILHEQYF.

This chain joins TRBV28 and TRBJ1-5; no clear D. V lost 9 bases to trimming and J lost 0 bases, with 6 bases between them. Looked up from germline, CDR1 is MDHEN and CDR2 is SYDVKM. This CDR3 contains 12 residues. The CDR3 nucleotides read TGTGCCAGTAAAGATAGCAATCAGCCCCAGCATTTT. Its translation: CASKDSNQPQHF.

The sample holds a few counts of this clone. The chain employs TRBV7-2 and TRBJ2-7, with D perhaps TRBD2 (5 bases). Trimming removed 4 bases from V and 7 bases from J, with 8 bases in between. The CDR3 has 11 residues. Germline V gives CDR1 SGHTA, CDR2 FQGNSA. CDR3: CASSSTGEQYF. The CDR3 DNA is TGTGCCAGCAGCTCAACGGGGGAGCAGTACTTC. Based on the CDR3 plus reference TRBV7-2 and TRBJ2-7, the full variable domain is GAGVSQSPSNKVTEKGKDVELRCDPISGHTALYWYRQSLGQGLEFLIYFQGNSAPDKSGLPSDRFSAERTGGSVSTLTIQRTQQEDSAVYLCASSSTGEQYFGPGTRLTVT.

The rearrangement joins TRBV5-1 to TRBJ1-2; tentative D call: TRBD1 (6 bases). The V end lost 2 bases, the J end lost 4 bases, and 15 bases lay between the germline ends. Germline assignment: CDR1 SGHRS and CDR2 YFSETQ. CDR3 length: 15 amino acids. CDR3 residues: CASSLEQGSIYGYTF. CDR3 nucleotides: TGCGCCAGCAGCTTAGAACAGGGTTCCATCTATGGCTACACCTTC.

This chain connects TRBV28 to TRBJ2-5; D tentatively reads TRBD1 or TRBD2 (6 bases each). Per the germline V gene, CDR1 is MDHEN and CDR2 is SYDVKM. Trimming pared 2 bases from V and 1 base from J, leaving 11 bases between. This CDR3 region has 15 residues. The CDR3 DNA reads TGTGCCAGCAGTTTAAGGACGGGGGCCCAAGAGACCCAGTACTTC. This gives the protein CASSLRTGAQETQYF.